This T cell receptor (beta chain) is drawn from a study of cytomegalovirus exposure and HLA in healthy donors. Sequencing used immunoSEQ multiplex PCR; TCRdb keeps in-frame clones, though not all of them. Here the sample spans some 70,000 clones, just under 85% being singletons. The CDR3 is 15 amino acids. V lost 2 bases and J 6 bases, leaving 15 bases between the germline ends. From germline, CDR1 is SEHNR and CDR2 FQNEAQ (reference sequence). The chain recombines TRBV7-9 with TRBJ2-3; possibly TRBD2 for D (6 bases). Sequenced: PBMCs. This receptor was identified in a man aged 30 to 39 in good health and CMV-seronegative. As DNA, the CDR3 is TGTGCCAGCAGCTTAATGAGGGCCGCGGGGGATACGCAGTATTTT. Amino acids: CASSLMRAAGDTQYF.